The 8 T cell receptor beta chains reported below all come from one sample, sequenced in a study of cytomegalovirus exposure and HLA in healthy donors. With 60 Vbeta and 13 Jbeta primers, the PCR was carried out. This table comes from immunoSEQ multiplex PCR, and its TCRdb copy is limited to in-frame clones, with some not included. The sample records about 300,000 clones, 86% being singletons. Sequenced input: PBMCs. Receptors were obtained from a man aged 40-55 years in good health and CMV-seropositive.

The rearrangement joins TRBV5-8 to TRBJ2-1, with a tentative D call TRBD1 (6 bases). This CDR3 has 13 residues. Germline V gene lookup returns CDR1 SGHTS and CDR2 YDEGEE. V was cut by 1 base and J by 6 bases, with 8 bases left in between. The CDR3 loop reads CASSLWGPNEQFF. The CDR3 nucleotides are TGTGCCAGCAGCTTGTGGGGGCCCAATGAGCAGTTCTTC.

The V gene is TRBV7-3, the J gene TRBJ2-3; 8 bases agree with TRBD2. The germline CDR1 and CDR2 sequences are SGHTA and FQGTGA. The CDR3 contains 17 residues. After removal of 5 bases from V and 1 base from J, the junction contained 11 bases not matched to a gene. In DNA, the CDR3 is TGTGCCAGCAGCCCCGTCGGAGCGGGAGCTCGCACAGATACGCAGTATTTT. Protein: CASSPVGAGARTDTQYF.

The V call is TRBV9, the J call TRBJ2-3; 9 bases agree with TRBD2. The V gene end was trimmed by 4 bases and the J gene end by 3 bases; junction bases not matched to a gene: 6. Germline V gives CDR1 SGDLS, CDR2 YYNGEE. The CDR3 totals 15 residues. This CDR3 reads CASSLASGRTDTQYF. The CDR3 nucleotides are TGTGCCAGCAGCTTGGCCAGCGGGAGGACAGATACGCAGTATTTT.

The chain carries TRBV6-1 and TRBJ1-2, with D possibly being TRBD1 (6 bases). Germline lookup yields CDR1 MNHNS and CDR2 SASEGT. This CDR3 has 13 amino acids. With 7 bases removed from V and 4 bases from J, the gap between germline ends came to 13 bases. CDR3: CASIEGGGYGYTF. DNA of the CDR3: TGTGCCAGCATCGAAGGGGGGGGCTATGGCTACACCTTC.

The CDR3 nucleotides read TGTGCCTGGGAGGGTGGGGACGAGCAGTACTTC. Translating gives CAWEGGDEQYF. V gene TRBV30 combines with J gene TRBJ2-7; D might be TRBD2 (5 bases). V lost 5 bases, J lost 5 bases, and 10 bases lay in between. Germline CDR1 GTSNPN, CDR2 SVGIG (reference sequence). The CDR3 has 11 residues.

This chain uses TRBV2 with TRBJ2-7, with 7 bases matching TRBD1. Looked up from germline, CDR1 is SNHLY and CDR2 is FYNNEI. This CDR3 contains 14 residues. After removal of 8 bases from V and 3 bases from J, the junction contained 10 bases not matched to a gene. DNA for the CDR3: TGTGCCAGCGTCCAAGAAAGGACAGGCTACGAGCAGTACTTC. Residues: CASVQERTGYEQYF.

This chain uses TRBV10-3 with TRBJ2-7, with TRBD1 matching 12 bases. Germline V gene lookup returns CDR1 ENHRY and CDR2 SYGVKD. V shed 11 bases and J 4 bases; nucleotides not matched to a gene: 6. CDR3 length: 13 residues. Written as DNA, the CDR3 is TGTGCCTCTTGGGGACAGGGGGCTTACGAGCAGTACTTC. This encodes CASWGQGAYEQYF.

The chain joins TRBV7-2 to TRBJ2-1, with D uncertain. Trimming pared 2 bases from V and 9 bases from J, leaving 14 bases between. This CDR3 has 14 amino acids. Germline V CDR1 and CDR2: SGHTA, FQGNSA. The CDR3 coding sequence is TGTGCCAGCAGCTTAAACTTTGCTTCGGGTGAGCAGTTCTTC. Translation: CASSLNFASGEQFF. Variable domain in full (rest from reference TRBV7-2 and TRBJ2-1): GAGVSQSPSNKVTEKGKDVELRCDPISGHTALYWYRQSLGQGLEFLIYFQGNSAPDKSGLPSDRFSAERTGGSVSTLTIQRTQQEDSAVYLCASSLNFASGEQFFGPGTRLTVL.